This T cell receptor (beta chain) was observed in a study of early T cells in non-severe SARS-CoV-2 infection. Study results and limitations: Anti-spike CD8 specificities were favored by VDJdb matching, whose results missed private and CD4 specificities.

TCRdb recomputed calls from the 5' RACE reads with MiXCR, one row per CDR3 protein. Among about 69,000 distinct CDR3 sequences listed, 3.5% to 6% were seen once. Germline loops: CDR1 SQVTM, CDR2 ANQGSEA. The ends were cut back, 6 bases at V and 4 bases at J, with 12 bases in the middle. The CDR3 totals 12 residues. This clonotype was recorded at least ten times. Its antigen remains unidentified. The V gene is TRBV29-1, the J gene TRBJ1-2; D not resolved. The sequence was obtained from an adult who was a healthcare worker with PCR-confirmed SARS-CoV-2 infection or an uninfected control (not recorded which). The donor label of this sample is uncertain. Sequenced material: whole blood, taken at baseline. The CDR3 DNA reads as TGCAGCGTCCCCCAGGAGTTCTATGGCTACACCTTC. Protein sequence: CSVPQEFYGYTF.